This entry lists 27 T cell receptor beta chains sequenced from one sample in a study of blood T cell repertoires in COVID-19 (dated by TCRdb to 2020 to 2022). Libraries were prepared through the immunoSEQ multiplex PCR assay. TCRdb stores this immuneACCESS table with in-frame sequences only. Part of the clones is absent; in the studies checked, under half of the shortfall reflects unresolved V genes, and no reason is known for the rest. Here the sample has about 240,000 clones; approximately 87% occur a single time. Of the sample, around 6.5% is held by the ten largest clones. Sequenced material: peripheral blood. The receptors stem from a man in his sixties with acute or convalescent COVID-19.

The rearrangement links TRBV12-5 to TRBJ1-2, with a possible D match to TRBD1 (5 bases). V dropped 1 base and J dropped 0 bases, with 18 bases sitting between them. The germline V gene has CDR1 LGHNT and CDR2 FRNRAP. This CDR3 has 18 residues. This CDR3 is CASGLASVSDTTNYGYTF. CDR3 DNA sequence: TGTGCTAGTGGTTTGGCGTCGGTCTCGGACACAACTAACTATGGCTACACCTTC. Filled out from reference TRBV12-5 and TRBJ1-2, the complete variable domain reads DARVTQTPRHKVTEMGQEVTMRCQPILGHNTVFWYRQTMMQGLELLAYFRNRAPLDDSGMPKDRFSAEMPDATLATLKIQPSEPRDSAVYFCASGLASVSDTTNYGYTFGSGTRLTVV.

The rearrangement links TRBV28 to TRBJ1-1, with D hard to call. Trimming cost V 3 bases and J 4 bases, with 9 bases left between them. Germline values: CDR1 MDHEN, CDR2 SYDVKM. The CDR3 spans 13 residues. Here the CDR3 DNA reads TGTGCCAGCAGTTTGAGCTACCTCACTGAAGCTTTCTTT. It codes for CASSLSYLTEAFF.

V gene TRBV9 combines with J gene TRBJ1-5, with D uncertain. In germline, CDR1 is SGDLS, CDR2 YYNGEE. V lost 4 bases and J lost 4, with 9 bases in between. The CDR3 covers 13 residues. The CDR3 loop reads CASSLSFNQPQHF. In DNA, the CDR3 is TGTGCCAGCAGCCTTAGCTTTAATCAGCCCCAGCATTTT.

This clone has just a few counts. The V and J genes are TRBV5-5 and TRBJ1-4, with D unclear. Trimming pared 4 bases from V and 8 bases from J, leaving 15 bases between. The CDR3 runs 14 residues. CDR1 and CDR2 (germline): SGHKS, YYEKEE (reference sequence). The CDR3, as DNA: TGTGCCAGCAGCACCGGCCGGAGGGAAGAAAAACTGTTTTTT. Amino acids: CASSTGRREEKLFF.

The genes are TRBV7-8 and TRBJ1-6; D gene unclear. V lost 0 bases and J 6 bases, leaving 6 bases between the germline ends. Per germline, CDR1 SGHVS and CDR2 FQNEAQ. This CDR3 has 14 residues. The CDR3 here is CASSLAQSNSPLHF. CDR3 bases: TGTGCCAGCAGCTTAGCACAGAGTAATTCACCCCTCCACTTT.

Of note for this clone: One end of the junction is discordant with germline, which a read error may explain. As DNA, the CDR3 is TGTGCTAGCAGCTCAACTGGGGCGGAGACCCAGTACTTC. This codes for CASSSTGAETQYF. V gene TRBV7-7 combines with J gene TRBJ2-5, with D perhaps TRBD1 (5 bases). The CDR3 loop spans 13 amino acids. CDR1 and CDR2 from the germline V gene are SSHAT and FNYEAQ (reference sequence).

The rearrangement uses TRBV19 and TRBJ2-2, with TRBD1 as a possible D gene (6 bases). The CDR3 has 15 amino acids. V shed 8 bases and J shed 0 bases, with 13 bases lying between them. Germline loops: CDR1 LNHDA, CDR2 SQIVND (reference sequence). The CDR3 DNA sequence: TGTGCCAGTGGGAGACAGGAGGCGAACACCGGGGAGCTGTTTTTT. Protein sequence: CASGRQEANTGELFF.

The chain uses TRBV4-2 and TRBJ2-7; a possible D gene is TRBD2 (6 bases). This CDR3 is 15 amino acids long. Deletions cut 1 base from V and 2 bases from J, with 12 bases between. Germline V gene data show CDR1 as LGHNA and CDR2 as YNFKEQ. CDR3 DNA sequence: TGTGCCAGCAGCCAAGCCTGGCGGGGTGCCTACGAGCAGTACTTC. Translating it yields CASSQAWRGAYEQYF.

This chain connects TRBV25-1 to TRBJ1-2; D unresolved. The CDR3 is 12 residues long. V was cut by 9 bases and J by 7 bases, with 15 bases left in between. Germline CDR1 and CDR2: MGHDK and SYGVNS. The CDR3 reads CASAGNSFGYTF. The CDR3 DNA reads TGTGCCAGTGCCGGGAACTCCTTTGGCTACACCTTC.

The chain uses TRBV7-3 and TRBJ2-3, with 14 bases that match TRBD2. From germline, CDR1 is SGHTA and CDR2 FQGTGA. The CDR3 loop spans 19 amino acids. J was trimmed by 8 bases and V by 0 bases; bases with no gene match: 13. CDR3 sequence reads: CASSLTDPRLAGGPGTQYF. CDR3 DNA: TGTGCCAGCAGCTTAACGGACCCCAGACTAGCGGGAGGGCCGGGTACGCAGTATTTT.

The chain carries TRBV5-8 and TRBJ2-3; TRBD2 matches at 7 bases. Trimming took 4 bases from V and 2 from J; bases not matched to a gene: 10. The CDR3 runs to 16 residues. CDR1 is SGHTS, CDR2 YDEGEE, per germline. The CDR3, as DNA: TGTGCCAGCAGCCCGGGGACTACCCCGCCCACAGATACGCAGTATTTT. This encodes CASSPGTTPPTDTQYF.

The chain combines TRBV25-1 with TRBJ2-7, with D possibly being TRBD2 (6 bases). Germline CDR1 is MGHDK and CDR2 is SYGVNS. This CDR3 is built from 12 residues. The V end was cut by 7 bases, the J end by 5 bases, with 12 bases between. CDR3 residues: CASIDAGNEQYF. The CDR3 DNA reads TGTGCCAGCATTGACGCGGGGAACGAGCAGTACTTC.

The V call is TRBV12-3 or TRBV12-4, the J call TRBJ2-3; D may be TRBD1 (5 bases). Trimming pared 3 bases from V and 12 bases from J, leaving 13 bases between. This CDR3 comprises 12 residues. The CDR3 protein is CASSFRQGSQYF. CDR3 DNA sequence: TGTGCCAGCAGTTTCCGGCAGGGATCACAGTATTTT.

The chain joins TRBV28 to TRBJ2-1; 7 bases align to TRBD2. This CDR3 spans 12 amino acids. CDR1 is MDHEN and CDR2 is SYDVKM in the germline V gene. The CDR3 spells CAAREPYNEQFF. In nucleotides, the CDR3 is TGTGCGGCGCGGGAGCCCTACAATGAGCAGTTCTTC.

This chain uses TRBV12-3 or TRBV12-4 with TRBJ1-1; a weak D match, TRBD1 (5 bases). This CDR3 is 13 amino acids long. The germline V and J ends were trimmed by 3 bases and 4 bases, with 9 bases remaining between them. CDR3 bases: TGTGCCAGCAGTTTGGGGGAGGGCACTGAAGCTTTCTTT. The encoded protein is CASSLGEGTEAFF.

J is TRBJ2-4 and V is TRBV7-2; D is unclear. Trimming pared 4 bases from V and 0 bases from J, leaving 10 bases between. Germline assignment: CDR1 SGHTA and CDR2 FQGNSA. This CDR3 spans 15 amino acids. The CDR3 protein is CASSSSEVAKNIQYF. The CDR3 DNA is TGTGCCAGCAGCTCGTCTGAGGTAGCCAAAAACATTCAGTACTTC.

The chain carries TRBV3-1 (or the pseudogene TRBV3-2) and TRBJ2-7; the match to TRBD2 covers 7 bases. Germline CDR1 reads LGHDT; CDR2 reads YNNKEL (reference sequence). The CDR3 runs 14 residues. The V gene end was trimmed by 4 bases and the J gene end by 6 bases; junction bases not matched to a gene: 9. Here the CDR3 DNA reads TGTGCCAGCAGCCCGACTAGCCACAATGCCGAGCAGTACTTC. Its protein product is CASSPTSHNAEQYF.

The rearrangement joins TRBV6-1 to TRBJ2-7; TRBD2 agrees at 8 bases. The CDR3 covers 15 residues. CDR1 and CDR2 from the germline V gene are MNHNS and SASEGT. V lost 2 bases, J lost 2 bases, and 5 bases stayed unmatched. The CDR3 loop is CASSETSGPAYEQYF. In nucleotides, the CDR3 is TGTGCCAGCAGTGAAACTAGCGGACCGGCCTACGAGCAGTACTTC.

This sequence joins TRBV28 and TRBJ1-2; 9 bases agree with TRBD1. CDR3 size: 14 residues. The junction had 12 bases not matched to a gene; V was cut back by 11 bases and J by 5 bases. The germline V gene has CDR1 MDHEN and CDR2 SYDVKM. As DNA, the CDR3 is TGTGCCGTAACCGGGACAGGGACGGTTTATGGCTACACCTTC. This encodes CAVTGTGTVYGYTF.

The table lists this clone with a few counts. The chain uses TRBV29-1 and TRBJ1-2; the D gene is possibly TRBD1 (5 bases). Germline-derived CDR1 and CDR2 are SQVTM and ANQGSEA. V gave up 4 bases and J gave up 0 bases, with 12 bases separating them. The CDR3 has 14 amino acids. CDR3 loop: CSVVRQSTNYGYTF. CDR3 bases: TGCAGCGTTGTTAGACAGAGTACTAACTATGGCTACACCTTC.

The chain carries TRBV11-3 and TRBJ2-2; D perhaps matches TRBD2 (6 bases). In germline, CDR1 is SGHNT, CDR2 YENEEA. Trimming removed 5 bases at V and 0 bases at J, with 16 bases between. This CDR3 has 17 residues. The CDR3 sequence is CASSPNPREANTGELFF. The CDR3, as DNA: TGTGCCAGCAGCCCCAACCCTAGGGAGGCGAACACCGGGGAGCTGTTTTTT.

The chain recombines TRBV19 with TRBJ2-5; tentative D call: TRBD2 (6 bases). This CDR3 is built from 16 residues. Per germline, CDR1 LNHDA and CDR2 SQIVND (reference sequence). Deletions cut 6 bases from V and 2 bases from J, with 19 bases between. The CDR3: CASSRPGMEGQETQYF. The CDR3 nucleotides are TGTGCCAGTAGCCGTCCAGGGATGGAGGGACAAGAGACCCAGTACTTC.

This chain uses TRBV24-1 with TRBJ2-5, with D uncertain. Germline V gives CDR1 KGHDR, CDR2 SFDVKD. V gave up 8 bases and J gave up 2 bases, with 11 bases separating them. The CDR3 has 13 amino acids. In DNA, the CDR3 is TGTGCCACCAAGAACAGAACTCAAGAGACCCAGTACTTC. Translating it yields CATKNRTQETQYF.

This CDR3 reads CASSSKLRDMNEKLFF. The CDR3 DNA follows: TGTGCCAGCAGCTCCAAACTCCGGGACATGAATGAAAAACTGTTTTTT. The chain is built from TRBV14 and TRBJ1-4; TRBD1 is a possible D gene (6 bases). The CDR3 is made up of 16 amino acids. V gave up 5 bases and J gave up 5 bases, with 18 bases separating them. The germline V gene has CDR1 SGHDN and CDR2 FVKESK.

The genes are TRBV27 and TRBJ1-5, with D maybe TRBD1 (6 bases). Germline V gene data show CDR1 as MNHEY and CDR2 as SMNVEV (reference sequence). Deletions cut 7 bases from V and 4 bases from J, with 17 bases between. The CDR3 is 15 amino acids. The CDR3 DNA follows: TGTGCCAGCACCTCCGGGACAAACCTAAATCAGCCCCAGCATTTT. Translation gives CASTSGTNLNQPQHF.

The chain joins TRBV6-2 or TRBV6-3 to TRBJ2-5; 13 bases fit TRBD2. V lost 6 bases, J lost 5 bases, and 12 bases stayed unmatched. The germline V gene encodes CDR1 MNHEY and CDR2 SVGEGT. The CDR3 spans 17 residues. The CDR3 loop is CASSFGLAGVVSETQYF. In DNA, the CDR3 is TGTGCCAGCAGCTTCGGACTAGCGGGAGTTGTTAGTGAGACCCAGTACTTC.

This rearrangement joins TRBV29-1 to TRBJ2-7; D gene unclear. Germline V lookup: CDR1 SQVTM, CDR2 ANQGSEA. The CDR3 has 11 residues. Trimming left V 5 bases short and J 3 bases short, with 8 bases between. In nucleotides, the CDR3 is TGCAGCGTTTTGGTGAGCTACGAGCAGTACTTC. Protein sequence: CSVLVSYEQYF.